This T cell receptor beta chain originates from a study of blood T cell repertoires in COVID-19. Study-level information: Acute-phase and convalescent COVID-19 samples originated in the United States, Italy and Spain. T cells, B-cell-depleted T cells, or PBMCs provided the cDNA or gDNA that served as material.

Assay: immunoSEQ multiplex PCR; the TCRdb copy retains only in-frame clones and omits some. This table holds 400,000 to 500,000 clones, 86% found once. The length of the CDR3 is 12 residues. Deletions cut 2 bases from V and 3 bases from J, with 5 bases between. Germline CDR1 reads MNHEY; CDR2 reads SMNVEV (reference sequence). The sequenced sample was peripheral blood. The sequence derives from a woman aged 30 to 39 with active or convalescent COVID-19. J is TRBJ2-7 and V is TRBV27, with D unclear. The CDR3 region has the DNA TGTGCCAGCAGTTTACCGGGCTACGAGCAGTACTTC. It yields the protein CASSLPGYEQYF.